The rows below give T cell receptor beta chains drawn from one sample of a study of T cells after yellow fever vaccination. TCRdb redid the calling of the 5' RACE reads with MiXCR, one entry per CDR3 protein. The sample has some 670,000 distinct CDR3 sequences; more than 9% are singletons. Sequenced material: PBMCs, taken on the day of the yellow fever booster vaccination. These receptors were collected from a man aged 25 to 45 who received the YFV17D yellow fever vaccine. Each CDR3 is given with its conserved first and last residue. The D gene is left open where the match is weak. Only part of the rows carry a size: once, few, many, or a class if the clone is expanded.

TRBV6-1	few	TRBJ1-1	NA	TGTGCCAGCAGTGAAGAGACGACAGACATGAACACTGAAGCTTTCTTT	CASSEETTDMNTEAFF
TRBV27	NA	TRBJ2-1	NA	TGTGCCAGCAGTTTATCGTGGGGGCCTGCTAACTATGAGCAGTTCTTC	CASSLSWGPANYEQFF
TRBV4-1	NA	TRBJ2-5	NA	TGCGCCAGCAGCCAAGAAGGTCCGGGGCAGGGCCCGTACCAAGAGACCCAGTACTTC	CASSQEGPGQGPYQETQYF
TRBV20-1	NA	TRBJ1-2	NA	TGCTGTGCTAGAGATAGTAAGGGGTCCGGGGGGTATGGCTACACCTTC	CCARDSKGSGGYGYTF
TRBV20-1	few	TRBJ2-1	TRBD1	TGCAGTGCTAAGACAGGGAGCAATGAGCAGTTCTTC	CSAKTGSNEQFF
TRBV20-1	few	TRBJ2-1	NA	TGCAGTGCTAGAGATCCGGACGGATACAATGAGCAGTTCTTC	CSARDPDGYNEQFF
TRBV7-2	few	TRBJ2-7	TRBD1	TGTGCCAGCAGCGATCCGGGACAGGGGTTCTACGAGCAGTACTTC	CASSDPGQGFYEQYF
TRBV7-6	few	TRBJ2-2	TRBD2	TGTGCCAGCAGCTTAGCGGCTAGCGGGAGAGTGAGGACCGGGGAGCTGTTTTTT	CASSLAASGRVRTGELFF
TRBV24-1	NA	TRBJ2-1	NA	TGTGCCACCAGTGATACCAGGGGACAAAGTAGCAATGAGCAGTTCTTC	CATSDTRGQSSNEQFF
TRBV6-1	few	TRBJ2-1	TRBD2	TGTGCCAGCAGCCCAGCGGGGGGAGTGGCCCATGAGCAGTTCTTC	CASSPAGGVAHEQFF
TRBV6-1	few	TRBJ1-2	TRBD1	TGTGCCAGCACCCCGACCGAGGACAGGGGATTCTATGGCTACACCTTC	CASTPTEDRGFYGYTF
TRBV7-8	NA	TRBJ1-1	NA	TGTGCCAGCAGCTTGCTGGGGGAGTGGAACACTGAAGCTTTCTTT	CASSLLGEWNTEAFF
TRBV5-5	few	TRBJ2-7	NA	TGTGCCACCAGTTTGGCAGGCTACGAGCAGTACTTC	CATSLAGYEQYF